This TCR beta chain was captured in a study of post-analysis software for immune sequencing data. Whole-study findings and limits: Significantly lower normalized Chao1 diversity was seen in multiple sclerosis patients than in controls.

Each TCR beta cDNA library carried unique molecular identifiers. cDNA molecules numbering approximately 500,000 came from approximately 1 to 10 million T cells. TCRdb redid the calling of the PCR reads with MiXCR, one entry per CDR3 protein. This table holds 650,000 to 900,000 distinct CDR3 sequences, roughly 46% found once. This clonotype was seen only once. Its antigen is unidentified. The sequence came from a girl aged 5-17 years with multiple sclerosis. The sample comprised blood.

The CDR3 sequence is CASSYRDKGGHEQFF. CDR3 in DNA: TGTGCCAGCAGTTACAGGGATAAAGGGGGCCATGAGCAGTTCTTC. V usage is TRBV6-2 or TRBV6-3 and J usage is TRBJ2-1; TRBD1 aligns across 7 bases. The germline gives CDR1 MNHEY, CDR2 SVGEGT. V shed 2 bases and J 8 bases; nucleotides not matched to a gene: 9. This CDR3 is 15 amino acids long.